These 28 T cell receptor beta chains came from one sample sequenced in a study of identical twins' blood T cells (dated by TCRdb to 2013 to 2014). The library was produced with 5' RACE. This sample was sequenced with an Illumina Genome Analyzer IIx. TCRdb's own reprocessing of the public reads used fastp at Q25 and MiXCR and kept productive beta chains. CDR3 protein sequences are deduplicated, and each keeps its most common genes and DNA. The sample table shows 300,000 to 400,000 distinct CDR3 sequences, and 25% to 35% are seen once. 6% to 7% of the sample goes to the ten largest clones. Specimen: PBMCs. The receptors were sampled from a woman aged 18 to 50 in good health.

The gene calls are TRBV27 and TRBJ1-5, with D hard to call. V lost 4 bases and J 7 bases, leaving 14 bases between the germline ends. The length of the CDR3 is 14 residues. Germline CDR1 is MNHEY and CDR2 is SMNVEV (reference sequence). The CDR3 DNA is TGTGCCAGCAGTTCTATCTTAGGTCAACAGCCCCAGCATTTT. This encodes CASSSILGQQPQHF.

The chain links TRBV10-3 to TRBJ2-3, with 10 bases identical to TRBD1. In germline, CDR1 is ENHRY, CDR2 SYGVKD. V was pared by 2 bases and J by 4 bases, with 12 bases of the junction left unmatched. The CDR3 contains 18 residues. The CDR3 reads CAISEGRWGQGFPDTQYF. For the CDR3, the DNA is TGTGCCATCAGTGAGGGCCGTTGGGGACAGGGGTTCCCAGATACGCAGTATTTT.

The chain couples TRBV29-1 to TRBJ1-1, with a weak D call TRBD1 (5 bases). V was pared by 5 bases and J by 5 bases, with 15 bases between. This CDR3 contains 13 residues. Per the germline V gene, CDR1 is SQVTM and CDR2 is ANQGSEA. In nucleotides, the CDR3 is TGCAGCGTTCGTCTTTTGGGGGGAACTGAAGCTTTCTTT. Translation: CSVRLLGGTEAFF.

This clonotype was found many times. J is TRBJ2-7 and V is TRBV10-3, with 9 nucleotides matching TRBD1. The germline V gene encodes CDR1 ENHRY and CDR2 SYGVKD. The CDR3 is made up of 15 amino acids. V shed 0 bases, J shed 2 bases, and the junction held 2 bases outside the gene matches. For the CDR3, the DNA is TGTGCCATCAGTGAGTCGGGACAGGGAACCTACGAGCAGTACTTC. It specifies CAISESGQGTYEQYF.

A few counts support this clonotype. The chain has TRBV20-1 and TRBJ1-1; weak D call: TRBD1 (5 bases). Germline V gene lookup returns CDR1 DFQATT and CDR2 SNEGSKA (reference sequence). Deletions cut 0 bases from V and 5 bases from J, with 13 bases between. This CDR3 is 14 amino acids long. The CDR3 DNA follows: TGCAGTGCTAGAGAGCAGGGTCTAGGGACTGAAGCTTTCTTT. This gives the protein CSAREQGLGTEAFF.

Note on this clonotype: It may be a read error: a sequence one base away is much more abundant. The chain employs TRBV2 and TRBJ1-3; D gene unclear. There are 13 residues in the CDR3. The ends were cut back, 2 bases at V and 4 bases at J, with 6 bases in the middle. Germline CDR1 and CDR2: SNHLY and FYNNEI. CDR3: CASSETEGNTIYF. For the CDR3, the DNA is TGTGCCAGCAGTGAAACGGAGGGAAACACCATATATTTT.

This clonotype came up a few times. The V call is TRBV7-8, the J call TRBJ2-7, with 11 bases matching TRBD2. The CDR3 totals 21 residues. J gave up 0 bases and V 0 bases, and 16 bases lay outside the gene matches. Germline assignment: CDR1 SGHVS and CDR2 FQNEAQ. The CDR3 loop is CASSLAVRSTSGINDSYEQYF. The CDR3 DNA follows: TGTGCCAGCAGCTTAGCGGTACGTTCGACTAGCGGGATCAATGACTCCTACGAGCAGTACTTC.

Comment on this clonotype: A read error may explain this, as a much larger clone is one base away. No conserved phenylalanine or tryptophan is present at the end of the CDR3, so a read error is the likely explanation. The DNA is omitted, as the CDR3 cannot be located on it reliably, and the CDR3 follows TCRdb's listing. The V gene is TRBV3-1, the J gene TRBJ2-3; the table assigns TRBD2, which was not confirmed against the DNA. The CDR3 is made up of 13 amino acids, end residues included. Germline lookup yields CDR1 LGHDT and CDR2 YNNKEL (reference sequence). This CDR3 reads CASSQGWGLLIVV.

V usage is TRBV2 and J usage is TRBJ2-2; maybe TRBD1 (6 bases). Trimming removed 10 bases from V and 5 bases from J, with 17 bases in between. There are 14 residues in the CDR3. The germline V gene encodes CDR1 SNHLY and CDR2 FYNNEI. CDR3 sequence reads: CATSFTGSTGELFF. The DNA of the CDR3 is TGTGCCACGTCATTCACAGGGAGTACCGGGGAGCTGTTTTTT.

This clonotype was counted ten times or more. V usage is TRBV2 and J usage is TRBJ1-2; 10 nucleotides agree with TRBD1. CDR1 and CDR2 (germline): SNHLY, FYNNEI. With V trimmed by 4 bases and J by 8 bases, 13 bases remained unmatched. CDR3 size: 16 residues. The DNA of the CDR3 is TGTGCCAGCAGTGGACAGGGGGCGATTTCACCGAGCGGCTACACCTTC. Translating it yields CASSGQGAISPSGYTF.

V usage is TRBV7-9 and J usage is TRBJ1-1; D not resolved. The CDR3 is 13 amino acids. V lost 2 bases to trimming and J lost 3 bases, with 7 bases between them. Germline CDR1 reads SEHNR; CDR2 reads FQNEAQ (reference sequence). The CDR3 bases are TGTGCCAGCAGCTTAAGTCTGGACACTGAAGCTTTCTTT. As protein: CASSLSLDTEAFF. Full variable domain (rest looked up from reference TRBV7-9 and TRBJ1-1): DTGVSQNPRHKITKRGQNVTFRCDPISEHNRLYWYRQTLGQGPEFLTYFQNEAQLEKSRLLSDRFSAERPKGSFSTLEIQRTEQGDSAMYLCASSLSLDTEAFFGQGTRLTVV.

The rearrangement joins TRBV2 to TRBJ1-1, with D hard to call. Between the trimmed V and J ends, which lost 1 base and 10 bases, there was a span of 16 bases. This CDR3 has 14 amino acids. The germline V gene encodes CDR1 SNHLY and CDR2 FYNNEI. The DNA of the CDR3 is TGTGCCAGCAGTGAAGTAAAACTCACTGGAAGAGCTTTCTTT. Translation: CASSEVKLTGRAFF.

There are a few counts of this clonotype. The V gene is TRBV29-1, the J gene TRBJ1-1; 8 positions agree with TRBD1. Germline CDR1 is SQVTM and CDR2 is ANQGSEA. V was pared by 5 bases and J by 0 bases, with 14 bases of the junction left unmatched. The CDR3 is made up of 17 amino acids. The CDR3 is CSVLPTGQGPMNTEAFF. CDR3 sequence (DNA): TGCAGCGTTTTGCCGACAGGACAGGGCCCCATGAACACTGAAGCTTTCTTT.

This clonotype was counted at least ten times. The chain is built from TRBV29-1 and TRBJ2-2; the D is unclear. CDR1 is SQVTM and CDR2 is ANQGSEA in the germline V gene. V dropped 0 bases and J dropped 2 bases, with 7 bases sitting between them. This CDR3 is 14 amino acids long. CDR3 DNA: TGCAGCGTTGAAGATGTGTACAACACCGGGGAGCTGTTTTTT. Its protein product is CSVEDVYNTGELFF.

This chain links TRBV21-1 with TRBJ1-1. TRBV21-1 is given as a pseudogene. The CDR3 runs to 13 residues. CDR3 nucleotides: TGTGCCAGCAGCAATTATCAGTTGGCTGAAGCTTTCTTT. Translation: CASSNYQLAEAFF.

This clonotype was observed a handful of times. The V gene is TRBV29-1, the J gene TRBJ1-1; weak D call: TRBD1 (6 bases). The V gene's germline CDR1 is SQVTM and CDR2 ANQGSEA. V was clipped by 8 bases and J by 11 bases, with 21 bases between them. This CDR3 comprises 12 residues. Written as DNA, the CDR3 is TGCAGCTCCGGGGGGGCCAGTCGTGAGGCTTTCTTT. The encoded protein is CSSGGASREAFF.

The table lists this clonotype with a few counts. The chain recombines TRBV29-1 with TRBJ1-2; tentative D call: TRBD1 (5 bases). V lost 0 bases to trimming and J lost 4 bases, with 9 bases between them. CDR1 is SQVTM and CDR2 is ANQGSEA in the germline V gene. CDR3 length equals 13 residues. The CDR3: CSVEDPTVYGYTF. CDR3 DNA: TGCAGCGTTGAAGATCCGACAGTCTATGGCTACACCTTC.

Only a few counts were recorded for this clonotype. J is TRBJ2-7 and V is TRBV5-1; D not certain. This CDR3 has 14 residues. V was cut by 5 bases and J by 0 bases, with 12 bases left in between. Germline V gene lookup returns CDR1 SGHRS and CDR2 YFSETQ. CDR3: CASSSDPGSYEQYF. The CDR3 bases are TGCGCCAGCAGTTCGGACCCTGGCTCCTACGAGCAGTACTTC.

This rearrangement joins TRBV4-2 to TRBJ2-3, with 9 bases lining up with TRBD2. Germline V gene data show CDR1 as LGHNA and CDR2 as YNFKEQ. The CDR3 runs 16 residues. Losses at the gene ends were 1 base for V and 6 bases for J; bases not matched to a gene: 8. The CDR3 protein is CASSQAVAGEEDTQYF. The CDR3, as DNA: TGTGCCAGCAGCCAAGCGGTAGCGGGGGAAGAGGATACGCAGTATTTT.

V is TRBV20-1 and J is TRBJ1-3; D ambiguous. From germline, CDR1 is DFQATT and CDR2 SNEGSKA (reference sequence). Trimming removed 5 bases at V and 0 bases at J, with 8 bases between. The CDR3 sequence is 13 residues long. CDR3 loop: CSALPASGNTIYF. CDR3 sequence (DNA): TGCAGTGCTCTCCCGGCCTCTGGAAACACCATATATTTT.

The V and J genes are TRBV3-1 and TRBJ1-1; D is perhaps TRBD1 (6 bases). The V end lost 0 bases, the J end lost 3 bases, and 8 bases lay between the germline ends. Per germline, CDR1 LGHDT and CDR2 YNNKEL (reference sequence). This CDR3 spans 14 amino acids. CDR3 residues: CASSQDHRDTEAFF. DNA of the CDR3: TGTGCCAGCAGCCAAGACCACAGGGACACTGAAGCTTTCTTT.

The chain combines TRBV20-1 with TRBJ2-1; D is uncertain. Germline CDR1 DFQATT, CDR2 SNEGSKA (reference sequence). The V end lost 3 bases, the J end lost 7 bases, and 13 bases lay between the germline ends. This CDR3 contains 13 residues. DNA for the CDR3: TGCAGTGCTAGTAAGACTGGGATTAATGAGCAGTTCTTC. Its protein product is CSASKTGINEQFF.

The table lists this clonotype with a few counts. A much larger clone lies one base from this, so it may be a read error. This chain joins TRBV20-1 and TRBJ2-5; TRBD1 matches 8 bases. The CDR3 has 13 residues. Germline assignment: CDR1 DFQATT and CDR2 SNEGSKA (reference sequence). Trimming cost V 4 bases and J 4 bases; bases outside gene matches: 5. The CDR3 DNA reads as TGCAGTGCTATTCAGACAGGGGCAGAGACCCAGTACTTC. Translating it yields CSAIQTGAETQYF.

This clonotype was seen only a few times. The chain carries TRBV3-1 and TRBJ2-1, with 8 bases identical to TRBD2. After removal of 4 bases from V and 7 bases from J, the junction contained 9 bases not matched to a gene. Germline CDR1 and CDR2: LGHDT and YNNKEL (reference sequence). This CDR3 spans 15 amino acids. The CDR3 coding sequence is TGTGCCAGCAGCCCCCTAGCGGGTGTTATAAATGAGCAGTTCTTC. Its protein is CASSPLAGVINEQFF.

V usage is TRBV15 and J usage is TRBJ1-5; no clear D. V was cut by 4 bases and J by 4 bases, with 20 bases left in between. This CDR3 has 17 residues. From germline, CDR1 is LNHNV and CDR2 YYDKDF (reference sequence). DNA of the CDR3: TGTGCCACCAGCATTTTCCCGCCCGGGGTAGGGAATCAGCCCCAGCATTTT. The encoded protein is CATSIFPPGVGNQPQHF.

This clonotype was seen ten or more times. The chain couples TRBV7-9 to TRBJ2-2; unclear D gene. The germline V and J ends were trimmed by 3 bases and 3 bases, with 2 bases remaining between them. This CDR3 region has 12 residues. The germline CDR1 and CDR2 sequences are SEHNR and FQNEAQ (reference sequence). CDR3 loop: CASSFDTGELFF. The CDR3, as DNA: TGTGCCAGCAGCTTCGACACCGGGGAGCTGTTTTTT.

The V gene is TRBV18, the J gene TRBJ2-1; no reliable D call. The CDR3 covers 15 residues. Trimming removed 3 bases at V and 4 bases at J, with 13 bases between. Germline V gene lookup returns CDR1 KGHSH and CDR2 LQKENI. The CDR3 sequence is CASSPPPTPYNEQFF. The CDR3 region has the DNA TGTGCCAGCTCACCCCCCCCTACCCCGTACAATGAGCAGTTCTTC.

This clonotype was counted between two and nine times. The V and J genes are TRBV5-8 and TRBJ1-1; D gene uncertain. The CDR3 contains 14 residues. Deletions cut 6 bases from V and 0 bases from J, with 12 bases between. Germline V gene sequence: CDR1 SGHTS, CDR2 YDEGEE. The CDR3 region has the DNA TGTGCCAGCAACGAACAGTACATGAACACTGAAGCTTTCTTT. Protein product: CASNEQYMNTEAFF.